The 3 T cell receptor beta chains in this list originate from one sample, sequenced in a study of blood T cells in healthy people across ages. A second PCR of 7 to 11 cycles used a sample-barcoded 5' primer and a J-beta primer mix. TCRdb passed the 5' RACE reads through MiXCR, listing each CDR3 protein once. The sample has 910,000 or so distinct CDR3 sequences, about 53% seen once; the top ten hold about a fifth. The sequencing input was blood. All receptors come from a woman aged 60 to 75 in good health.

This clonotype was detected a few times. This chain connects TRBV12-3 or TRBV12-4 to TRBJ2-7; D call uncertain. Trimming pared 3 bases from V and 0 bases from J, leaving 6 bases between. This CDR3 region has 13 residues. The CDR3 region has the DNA TGTGCCAGCAGTTTCGTATCCTCCTACGAGCAGTACTTC. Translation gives CASSFVSSYEQYF.

Here the CDR3 reads CASSQRENEQYF. For the CDR3, the DNA is TGTGCCAGCAGCCAGCGGGAGAACGAGCAGTACTTC. This chain links TRBV3-1 with TRBJ2-7; TRBD2 aligns across 7 bases. V shed 3 bases, J shed 5 bases, and the junction held 1 base outside the gene matches. The CDR3 is 12 residues long. Germline V gene data show CDR1 as LGHDT and CDR2 as YNNKEL (reference sequence).

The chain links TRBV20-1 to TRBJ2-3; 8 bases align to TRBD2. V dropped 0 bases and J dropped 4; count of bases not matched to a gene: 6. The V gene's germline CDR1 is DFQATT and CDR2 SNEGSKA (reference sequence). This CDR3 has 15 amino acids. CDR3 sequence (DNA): TGCAGTGCTAGAGATGGCGGGAGGAGTTCAGATACGCAGTATTTT. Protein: CSARDGGRSSDTQYF.